Below, 19 T cell receptor beta chains from the same sample are listed, as sequenced in a study of response to subunit inactivated influenza vaccine. TCRdb fed the RT-PCR reads into MiXCR, producing one record per CDR3 protein. The repertoire has 450,000 to 600,000 distinct CDR3 sequences, 15% to 20% of them found once; the top ten carry 3%. Source: CD4+ T cells sorted from PBMCs, taken approximately 25 months after vaccination. Receptor source: a man aged 45-69 years who received an inactivated influenza vaccine.

This clonotype was seen once. V gene TRBV20-1 combines with J gene TRBJ2-2, with 8 bases identical to TRBD1. The length of the CDR3 is 14 residues. Germline V CDR1 and CDR2: DFQATT, SNEGSKA (reference sequence). The trim removed 4 bases at V and 3 bases at J, leaving 4 bases unmatched. CDR3 nucleotide sequence: TGCAGTGCTATGGGACAGGCCTACACCGGGGAGCTGTTTTTT. Translation: CSAMGQAYTGELFF.

This clonotype appeared a few times. The chain couples TRBV20-1 to TRBJ2-5, with TRBD1 matching 7 bases. V lost 4 bases to trimming and J lost 2 bases; unmatched junction nucleotides: 7. CDR3 length equals 14 residues. In germline, CDR1 is DFQATT, CDR2 SNEGSKA (reference sequence). The CDR3 DNA follows: TGCAGTGCTACATACAGGGGAAGGCAAGAGACCCAGTACTTC. Its translation: CSATYRGRQETQYF.

The DNA of the CDR3 is TGTGCCAGCAGCTTAGATACCAGGGGATCGGGTGAGCAGTACTTC. It codes for CASSLDTRGSGEQYF. The rearrangement links TRBV11-2 to TRBJ2-7; tentative D call: TRBD1 (6 bases). The V end lost 0 bases, the J end lost 7 bases, and 16 bases lay between the germline ends. This CDR3 spans 15 amino acids. Per germline, CDR1 SGHAT and CDR2 FQNNGV.

This clonotype came up a few times. The J gene is TRBJ1-1, the V gene TRBV7-8, with D hard to call. Trimming left V 3 bases short and J 6 bases short, with 14 bases between. The CDR3 loop spans 14 amino acids. Germline V CDR1 and CDR2: SGHVS, FQNEAQ. This CDR3 reads CASSFRVWGAEAFF. The CDR3 DNA reads TGTGCCAGCAGCTTCCGTGTGTGGGGTGCTGAAGCTTTCTTT.

The chain has TRBV30 and TRBJ1-3; 7 bases are shared with TRBD1. Per the germline V gene, CDR1 is GTSNPN and CDR2 is SVGIG (reference sequence). This CDR3 is 15 amino acids long. Losses at the gene ends were 2 bases for V and 0 bases for J; bases not matched to a gene: 4. The CDR3 protein is CAWSKDRASGNTIYF. The CDR3 DNA follows: TGTGCCTGGAGTAAAGACAGGGCCTCTGGAAACACCATATATTTT.

This clonotype was seen only once. This chain links TRBV30 with TRBJ2-1, with a tentative D call TRBD1 (7 bases). Germline assignment: CDR1 GTSNPN and CDR2 SVGIG (reference sequence). The CDR3 loop spans 14 amino acids. Trimming took off 1 base at V and 7 bases at J, with 14 bases between the two ends. This CDR3 reads CAWSGRGLHNEQFF. The DNA of the CDR3 is TGTGCCTGGAGTGGGAGGGGGCTGCATAATGAGCAGTTCTTC.

The chain links TRBV20-1 to TRBJ2-7; D is undetermined. CDR1 is DFQATT and CDR2 is SNEGSKA in the germline V gene (reference sequence). V lost 5 bases to trimming and J lost 6 bases, with 11 bases between them. This CDR3 is built from 11 residues. CDR3 sequence: CSAATSREQYF. The DNA for the CDR3 is TGCAGTGCTGCCACCTCCCGCGAGCAGTACTTC.

This clonotype occurred a few times. This sequence joins TRBV3-1 and TRBJ2-1; TRBD2 might be the D (5 bases). With 5 bases removed from V and 15 bases from J, the gap between germline ends came to 17 bases. Germline CDR1 and CDR2: LGHDT and YNNKEL (reference sequence). This CDR3 contains 12 residues. The CDR3 sequence is CASSIGRLGLFF. The CDR3 nucleotides read TGTGCCAGCAGCATAGGTCGGCTAGGACTGTTCTTC.

This clonotype was counted at least ten times. This chain uses TRBV29-1 with TRBJ2-3; 7 bases map to TRBD1. The CDR3 has 13 amino acids. Germline V gene data show CDR1 as SQVTM and CDR2 as ANQGSEA. Trimming removed 7 bases from V and 0 bases from J; junction bases left unmatched: 4. CDR3 DNA: TGCAGCGGGGGACAGTTTAGCACAGATACGCAGTATTTT. Protein: CSGGQFSTDTQYF.

The V and J genes are TRBV6-1 and TRBJ2-7, with a possible D match to TRBD2 (6 bases). CDR1 MNHNS and CDR2 SASEGT come from the germline V gene. V gave up 5 bases and J gave up 1 base, with 12 bases separating them. This CDR3 spans 14 amino acids. CDR3 in DNA: TGTGCCAGCAGTCAGAGGAGGGAATCCTACGAGCAGTACTTC. It yields the protein CASSQRRESYEQYF.

This clonotype was seen a few times. This chain links TRBV4-1 with TRBJ2-5; the D gene is possibly TRBD1 (6 bases). The CDR3 runs 13 residues. The V gene lost 1 base and the J gene lost 7 bases, with 10 bases spanning the gap. Germline V gene data show CDR1 as MGHRA and CDR2 as YSYEKL. CDR3 residues: CASSQAYRATQYF. The CDR3 region has the DNA TGCGCCAGCAGCCAAGCTTACAGGGCGACCCAGTACTTC.

This clonotype was counted between two and nine times. In DNA form, the CDR3 reads TGCAGTGCTAGAGGGGTTAGCGGGGAAACCCCAACAGATACGCAGTATTTT. It specifies CSARGVSGETPTDTQYF. J is TRBJ2-3 and V is TRBV20-1; 8 bases map to TRBD2. Germline CDR1 DFQATT, CDR2 SNEGSKA (reference sequence). This CDR3 spans 17 amino acids. Unmatched junction bases numbered 12, after V lost 1 base and J lost 3 bases.

CDR3 sequence: CAPQGPNTGELFF. The CDR3 DNA is TGCGCACCACAGGGGCCGAACACCGGGGAGCTGTTTTTT. The rearrangement joins TRBV20-1 to TRBJ2-2, with 7 bases aligning to TRBD1. Germline V gene sequence: CDR1 DFQATT, CDR2 SNEGSKA (reference sequence). The CDR3 is 13 amino acids.

This chain links TRBV10-3 with TRBJ2-5; possibly TRBD2 for D (7 bases). Trimming took off 8 bases at V and 2 bases at J, with 18 bases between the two ends. Germline CDR1 and CDR2: ENHRY and SYGVKD. The CDR3 contains 15 residues. DNA for the CDR3: TGTGCCATCTCTGGCGGGGGCGCGGATCAAGAGACCCAGTACTTC. It translates to CAISGGGADQETQYF.

The sample holds a few counts of this clonotype. The CDR3 loop reads CSVDARMRETEAFF. For the CDR3, the DNA is TGCAGCGTTGATGCGCGTATGAGGGAGACTGAAGCTTTCTTT. The chain employs TRBV29-1 and TRBJ1-1; D ambiguous. V was shortened by 3 bases and J by 5 bases, with 16 bases between the two germline ends. Germline V gene data show CDR1 as SQVTM and CDR2 as ANQGSEA. CDR3 size: 14 residues.

This chain links TRBV10-3 with TRBJ2-5, with D possibly being TRBD1 (5 bases). Trimming took off 4 bases at V and 4 bases at J, with 16 bases between the two ends. Germline CDR1 is ENHRY and CDR2 is SYGVKD. The CDR3 is 15 amino acids. The CDR3 bases are TGTGCCATCAGTGGGGTGGGAACAGGTTTAGAGACCCAGTACTTC. The encoded protein is CAISGVGTGLETQYF.

This clonotype came up a few times. This chain connects TRBV28 to TRBJ2-1; D is unclear. The CDR3 runs to 14 residues. In germline, CDR1 is MDHEN, CDR2 SYDVKM. V lost 4 bases to trimming and J lost 5 bases, with 12 bases between them. CDR3 residues: CASSSTSWNNEQFF. The CDR3 DNA sequence: TGTGCCAGCAGTTCCACCTCTTGGAACAATGAGCAGTTCTTC.

This clonotype was found many times. The J gene is TRBJ2-2, the V gene TRBV7-9; 7 bases line up with TRBD2. Germline V gene sequence: CDR1 SEHNR, CDR2 FQNEAQ (reference sequence). The CDR3 length is 15 residues. The junction had 7 bases not matched to a gene; V was cut back by 5 bases and J by 4 bases. This CDR3 is CASSLTASGTGELFF. CDR3 sequence (DNA): TGTGCCAGCAGCCTGACCGCTAGCGGCACCGGGGAGCTGTTTTTT. Combining the CDR3 with reference TRBV7-9 and TRBJ2-2 gives the whole variable domain DTGVSQNPRHKITKRGQNVTFRCDPISEHNRLYWYRQTLGQGPEFLTYFQNEAQLEKSRLLSDRFSAERPKGSFSTLEIQRTEQGDSAMYLCASSLTASGTGELFFGEGSRLTVL.

DNA of the CDR3: TGTGCCTGTGGACTAGCGGGAGTGGACTCAGATACGCAGTATTTT. It encodes CACGLAGVDSDTQYF. The V gene is TRBV3-1, the J gene TRBJ2-3; TRBD2 matches at 13 bases. This CDR3 is built from 15 residues. Trimming took 11 bases from V and 4 from J; bases not matched to a gene: 9. Germline V CDR1 and CDR2: LGHDT, YNNKEL (reference sequence).